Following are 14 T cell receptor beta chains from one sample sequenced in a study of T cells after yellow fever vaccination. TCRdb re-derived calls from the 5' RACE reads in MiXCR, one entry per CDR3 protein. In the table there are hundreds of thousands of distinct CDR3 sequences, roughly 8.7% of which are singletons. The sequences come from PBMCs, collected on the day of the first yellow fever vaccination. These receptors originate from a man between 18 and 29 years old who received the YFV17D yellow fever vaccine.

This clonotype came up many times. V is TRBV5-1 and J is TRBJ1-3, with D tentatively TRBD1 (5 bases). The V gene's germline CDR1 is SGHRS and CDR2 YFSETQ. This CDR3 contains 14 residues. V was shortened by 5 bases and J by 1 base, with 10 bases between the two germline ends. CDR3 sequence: CASRPGDSGNTIYF. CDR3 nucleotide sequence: TGCGCCAGCAGGCCGGGGGATTCTGGAAACACCATATATTTT.

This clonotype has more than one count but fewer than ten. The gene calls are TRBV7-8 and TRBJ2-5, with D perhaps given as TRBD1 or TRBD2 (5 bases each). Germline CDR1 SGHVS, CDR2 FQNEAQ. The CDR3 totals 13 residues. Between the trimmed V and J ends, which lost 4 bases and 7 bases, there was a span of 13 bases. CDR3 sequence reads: CASSYGTARTQYF. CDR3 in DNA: TGTGCCAGCAGCTATGGGACCGCCCGGACCCAGTACTTC.

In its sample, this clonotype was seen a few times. CDR3 coding DNA: TGTGCCAGCAGTCCGTACTCCCCAGGACTAGCGGGGGGGCACACCGGGGAGCTGTTTTTT. Encoded protein: CASSPYSPGLAGGHTGELFF. V gene TRBV12-3 or TRBV12-4 combines with J gene TRBJ2-2; 15 positions match TRBD2. V was pared by 5 bases and J by 3 bases, with 13 bases of the junction left unmatched. CDR3 length: 20 amino acids.

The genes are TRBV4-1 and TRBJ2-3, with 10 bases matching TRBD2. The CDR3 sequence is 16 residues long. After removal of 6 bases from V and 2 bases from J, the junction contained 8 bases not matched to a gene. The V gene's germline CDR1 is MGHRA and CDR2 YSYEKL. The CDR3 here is CASRLDGLAVTDTQYF. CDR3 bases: TGCGCCAGCAGATTAGACGGACTAGCGGTCACAGATACGCAGTATTTT.

The CDR3, as DNA: TGTGCCAGCAGCTTCGCAGAACAGGGGGCCATCATCTCTGGGGCCAACGTCCTGACTTTC. Translated, it gives CASSFAEQGAIISGANVLTF. The genes are TRBV7-8 and TRBJ2-6; the match to TRBD1 covers 9 bases. Germline V gene lookup returns CDR1 SGHVS and CDR2 FQNEAQ. The ends lost 3 bases at V and 0 bases at J; junction bases unmatched: 12. The CDR3 covers 20 residues.

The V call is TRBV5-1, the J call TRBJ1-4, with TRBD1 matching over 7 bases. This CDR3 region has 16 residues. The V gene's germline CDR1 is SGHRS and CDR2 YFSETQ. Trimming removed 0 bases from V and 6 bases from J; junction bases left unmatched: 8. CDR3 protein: CASSLDGDRPYEKLFF. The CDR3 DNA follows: TGCGCCAGCAGCTTGGATGGGGACAGACCCTATGAAAAACTGTTTTTT.

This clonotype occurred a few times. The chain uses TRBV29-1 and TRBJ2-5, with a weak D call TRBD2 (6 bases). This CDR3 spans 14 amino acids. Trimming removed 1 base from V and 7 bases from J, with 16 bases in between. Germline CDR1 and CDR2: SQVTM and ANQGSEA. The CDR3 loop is CSVEASRGRVTQYF. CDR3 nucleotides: TGCAGCGTTGAAGCTTCGCGGGGTAGGGTGACCCAGTACTTC.

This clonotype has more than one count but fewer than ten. The CDR3 protein is CASSSLRGGNYEQYF. The CDR3 DNA sequence: TGTGCCAGCAGCTCACTCCGAGGGGGGAACTACGAGCAGTACTTC. This chain joins TRBV7-9 and TRBJ2-7, with D perhaps being TRBD1 or TRBD2 (6 bases each). V was clipped by 4 bases and J by 3 bases, with 16 bases between them. Germline CDR1 is SEHNR and CDR2 is FQNEAQ (reference sequence). The CDR3 spans 15 residues.

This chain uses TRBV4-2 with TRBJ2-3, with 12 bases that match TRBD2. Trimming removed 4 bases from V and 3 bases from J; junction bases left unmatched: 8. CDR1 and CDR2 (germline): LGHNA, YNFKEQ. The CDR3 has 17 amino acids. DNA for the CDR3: TGTGCCAGCAGCCCGCGACGGACTAGCGGGGCGACAGATACGCAGTATTTT. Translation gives CASSPRRTSGATDTQYF.

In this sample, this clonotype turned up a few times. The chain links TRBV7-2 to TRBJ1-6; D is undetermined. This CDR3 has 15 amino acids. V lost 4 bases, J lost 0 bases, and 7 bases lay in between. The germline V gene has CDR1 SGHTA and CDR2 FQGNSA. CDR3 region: CASSSVNSYNSPLHF. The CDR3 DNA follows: TGTGCCAGCAGCTCGGTAAACTCCTATAATTCACCCCTCCACTTT.

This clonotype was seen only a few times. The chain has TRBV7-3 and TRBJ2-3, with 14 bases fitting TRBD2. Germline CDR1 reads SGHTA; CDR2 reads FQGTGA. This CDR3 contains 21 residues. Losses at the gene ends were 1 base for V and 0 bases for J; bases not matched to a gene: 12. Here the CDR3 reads CASSLIGPGLAGVRSTDTQYF. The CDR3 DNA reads TGTGCCAGCAGCTTAATAGGGCCGGGACTAGCGGGAGTACGAAGCACAGATACGCAGTATTTT.

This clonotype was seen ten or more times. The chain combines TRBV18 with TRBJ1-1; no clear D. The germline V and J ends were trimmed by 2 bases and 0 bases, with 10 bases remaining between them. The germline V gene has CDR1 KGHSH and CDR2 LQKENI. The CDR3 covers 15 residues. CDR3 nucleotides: TGTGCCAGCTCACCAGCCTCGATGATGAACACTGAAGCTTTCTTT. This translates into CASSPASMMNTEAFF. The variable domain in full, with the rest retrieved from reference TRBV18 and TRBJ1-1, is NAGVMQNPRHLVRRRGQEARLRCSPMKGHSHVYWYRQLPEEGLKFMVYLQKENIIDESGMPKERFSAEFPKEGPSILRIQQVVRGDSAAYFCASSPASMMNTEAFFGQGTRLTVV.

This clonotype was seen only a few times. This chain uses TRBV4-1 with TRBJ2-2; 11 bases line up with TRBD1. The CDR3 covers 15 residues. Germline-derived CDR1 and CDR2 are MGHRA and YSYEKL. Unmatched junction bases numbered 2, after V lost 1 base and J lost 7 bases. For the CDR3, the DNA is TGCGCCAGCAGCCAAGTGGGACAGGGGGACGGGGAGCTGTTTTTT. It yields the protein CASSQVGQGDGELFF.

The DNA for the CDR3 is TGTGCCAGCATCACGGGGCCAAGAAACACCATATATTTT. Translating it yields CASITGPRNTIYF. This chain joins TRBV7-2 and TRBJ1-3; tentatively, D is TRBD1 (5 bases). V lost 7 bases and J lost 5, with 12 bases in between. The length of the CDR3 is 13 residues. Germline V lookup: CDR1 SGHTA, CDR2 FQGNSA. The complete variable domain, with remaining parts taken from reference TRBV7-2 and TRBJ1-3, reads GAGVSQSPSNKVTEKGKDVELRCDPISGHTALYWYRQSLGQGLEFLIYFQGNSAPDKSGLPSDRFSAERTGGSVSTLTIQRTQQEDSAVYLCASITGPRNTIYFGEGSWLTVV.